Below, 32 T cell receptor beta chains from the same sample are listed, as sequenced in a study of read filtering for tumor transcriptome and immune sequencing. The library was built from about 400 ng RNA with molecular barcoded adaptors for alpha/delta and beta/gamma chains. TCRdb itself ran the reads through MiXCR, one entry per CDR3 protein. This sample has approximately 140,000 distinct CDR3 sequences, with about 12% found just once. The sequencing input was a population of CD138-negative cells sorted from bone marrow. The receptors originated from a donor at least 40 years old with multiple myeloma.

This clonotype was detected a few times. The junction departs from the called germline gene at one end, perhaps through a read error. The chain's CDR3 is CASSLGLAPHF. CDR3 nucleotide sequence: TGTGCCAGCAGCTTAGGACTAGCGCCACACTTC. The chain combines TRBV7-2 with TRBJ2-7; 8 nucleotides match TRBD2. CDR3 length: 11 residues. Germline assignment: CDR1 SGHTA and CDR2 FQGNSA.

V and J are TRBV14 and TRBJ2-3; tentative D call: TRBD1 (7 bases). The germline V gene encodes CDR1 SGHDN and CDR2 FVKESK. The CDR3 spans 16 residues. Trimming took 4 bases from V and 2 from J, leaving 16 bases between them. The CDR3 here is CASSPRTGGSTDTQYF. CDR3 DNA sequence: TGTGCCAGCAGCCCTAGGACAGGAGGGTCCACAGATACGCAGTATTTT.

This clonotype came up many times. This sequence joins TRBV20-1 and TRBJ2-2; D unclear. V lost 2 bases and J 5 bases, leaving 9 bases between the germline ends. The CDR3 runs to 13 residues. CDR1 DFQATT and CDR2 SNEGSKA come from the germline V gene (reference sequence). CDR3 sequence reads: CSARPTLTGELFF. The CDR3 DNA sequence: TGCAGTGCTAGACCCACCCTAACCGGGGAGCTGTTTTTT.

Of note for this clonotype: A read error is possible here, since a much larger clone lies one base away. The gene calls are TRBV6-2 or TRBV6-3 and TRBJ2-1; TRBD2 agrees at 11 bases. CDR1 is MNHEY, CDR2 SVGEGT, per germline. The CDR3 spans 17 residues. As DNA, the CDR3 is TGTGCCAGCAGTGCTAGGGGCATAGCGGGAGGGCGCAGTGAGCAGTCCTTC. Amino acids: CASSARGIAGGRSEQSF.

This clonotype was recorded a few times. The J gene is TRBJ2-3, the V gene TRBV29-1; 7 nucleotides line up with TRBD2. Germline CDR1 reads SQVTM; CDR2 reads ANQGSEA. Trimming removed 4 bases from V and 6 bases from J; junction bases left unmatched: 19. This CDR3 contains 17 residues. This CDR3 reads CSVGGGEVASGWDTQYF. As DNA, the CDR3 is TGCAGCGTTGGGGGGGGAGAAGTGGCTAGCGGTTGGGATACGCAGTATTTT.

This clonotype occurred a few times. Just one base apart from a much larger clone, this may be a read error. This rearrangement joins TRBV11-2 to TRBJ2-7; 7 bases line up with TRBD1. V was pared by 4 bases and J by 3 bases, with 3 bases of the junction left unmatched. The CDR3 loop spans 13 amino acids. In germline, CDR1 is SGHAT, CDR2 FQNNGV. The CDR3 sequence is CASSSGTVYEQYF. CDR3 nucleotide sequence: TGTGCCAGCAGCTCCGGGACAGTCTACGAGCAGTACTTC.

This sequence joins TRBV7-6 and TRBJ2-3, with TRBD2 identical over 8 bases. V lost 2 bases, J lost 2 bases, and 3 bases stayed unmatched. The germline V gene encodes CDR1 SGHVS and CDR2 FNYEAQ. The CDR3 sequence is 15 residues long. The CDR3 here is CASSLTGGPTDTQYF. CDR3 nucleotide sequence: TGTGCCAGCAGCTTAACGGGAGGGCCCACAGATACGCAGTATTTT.

This clonotype was counted many times. The V call is TRBV4-3, the J call TRBJ2-3, with D possibly TRBD1 on 6 matching bases. Germline CDR1 is LGHNA and CDR2 is YSLEER. This CDR3 comprises 14 residues. V was shortened by 1 base and J by 1 base, with 6 bases between the two germline ends. In nucleotides, the CDR3 is TGCGCCAGCAGCCAAGGGACAGGCACAGATACGCAGTATTTT. Translation gives CASSQGTGTDTQYF.

This clonotype has just one count. A much bigger clone sits one base away, suggesting this may be a read error. The chain links TRBV7-9 to TRBJ2-2; TRBD2 is a possible D gene (5 bases). The CDR3 runs to 18 residues. Germline V CDR1 and CDR2: SEHNR, FQNEAQ (reference sequence). The CDR3 DNA reads TGTGCCAGCAGCTTAGCCCTTCGTGGGAGAGTAGACACCGGGGAGCTGCTTTTT. Residues: CASSLALRGRVDTGELLF.

This clonotype was observed a handful of times. The chain employs TRBV13 and TRBJ2-3; the match to TRBD1 covers 7 bases. Germline V gene lookup returns CDR1 PRHDT and CDR2 FYEKMQ (reference sequence). Trimming took 5 bases from V and 6 from J; bases not matched to a gene: 8. The CDR3 has 14 residues. For the CDR3, the DNA is TGTGCCAGCAGCCATCAGGGGGAACGGGATACGCAGTATTTT. Protein sequence: CASSHQGERDTQYF.

This clonotype has ten or more counts. This chain connects TRBV30 to TRBJ1-6; D remains ambiguous. This CDR3 contains 13 residues. The germline V and J ends were trimmed by 4 bases and 7 bases, with 11 bases remaining between them. CDR1 and CDR2 (germline): GTSNPN, SVGIG (reference sequence). In DNA, the CDR3 is TGTGCCTGGAATTTCGGCGGCAATTCACCCCTCCACTTT. Translating gives CAWNFGGNSPLHF.

This clonotype occurred many times. This rearrangement joins TRBV29-1 to TRBJ2-1; TRBD2 matches at 7 bases. In germline, CDR1 is SQVTM, CDR2 ANQGSEA. The CDR3 spans 12 residues. V was pared by 8 bases and J by 5 bases, with 6 bases of the junction left unmatched. In DNA, the CDR3 is TGCAGCCTGGCAGCGGGGAACAATGAGCAGTTCTTC. Translated: CSLAAGNNEQFF.

Concerning this clonotype itself: Without the conserved terminal phenylalanine or tryptophan, this CDR3 likely stems from a read error. This chain connects TRBV20-1 to TRBJ2-1; TRBD2 aligns across 7 bases. V dropped 1 base and J dropped 5; count of bases not matched to a gene: 8. This CDR3 region has 15 residues. In germline, CDR1 is DFQATT, CDR2 SNEGSKA (reference sequence). CDR3 nucleotide sequence: TGCAGTGCTAGAGGGCGGCGGGAGTATGACAATGAGCAGTTCTCC. This translates into CSARGRREYDNEQFS.

This clonotype was found many times. The rearrangement links TRBV7-3 to TRBJ1-5; no clear D gene. Germline V gene data show CDR1 as SGHTA and CDR2 as FQGTGA. V was clipped by 1 base and J by 3 bases, with 4 bases between them. This CDR3 is built from 13 residues. CDR3 nucleotides: TGTGCCAGCAGCTTAAGCGACAATCAGCCCCAGCATTTT. It is translated as CASSLSDNQPQHF.

This clonotype was recorded a few times. One junction end disagrees with the germline gene, perhaps due to a read error. V is TRBV6-2 or TRBV6-3 and J is TRBJ1-1; weak D call: TRBD1 (5 bases). Germline V gene lookup returns CDR1 MNHEY and CDR2 SVGEGT. CDR3 length: 15 amino acids. CDR3 DNA: TGTGCCAACAGTTACTCGATAAGGGCAGGGACTGAAGCTTTCTTT. Protein sequence: CANSYSIRAGTEAFF.

Only a few counts were recorded for this clonotype. This may come from a read error, since a much larger clone is one base off. The V call is TRBV10-3, the J call TRBJ2-1, with 7 bases lining up with TRBD2. The germline V gene encodes CDR1 ENHRY and CDR2 SYGVKD. The CDR3 loop spans 14 amino acids. The CDR3 sequence is CAIMGSGSYNGQFF. DNA of the CDR3: TGTGCCATCATGGGTAGCGGGTCCTACAATGGGCAGTTCTTC.

J is TRBJ1-1 and V is TRBV5-1; 10 bases fit TRBD1. The junction had 3 bases not matched to a gene; V was cut back by 4 bases and J by 0 bases. CDR1 SGHRS and CDR2 YFSETQ come from the germline V gene. The CDR3 contains 15 residues. The CDR3 region is CASSAGTGVNTEAFF. The CDR3 DNA is TGCGCCAGCAGCGCCGGGACAGGGGTGAACACTGAAGCTTTCTTT.

Ten or more counts support this clonotype. The V and J genes are TRBV24-1 and TRBJ2-7; TRBD2 might be the D (5 bases). There are 14 residues in the CDR3. Germline CDR1 reads KGHDR; CDR2 reads SFDVKD. The germline V and J ends were trimmed by 5 bases and 6 bases, with 16 bases remaining between them. In nucleotides, the CDR3 is TGTGCCACCAGTGCCCGGGGAACAGCCGTCGAGCAGTACTTC. It translates to CATSARGTAVEQYF.

The rearrangement uses TRBV18 and TRBJ2-1; TRBD2 matches at 11 bases. The CDR3 runs to 15 residues. J lost 9 bases, V lost 8 bases, and 12 bases had no gene match. CDR1 is KGHSH and CDR2 is LQKENI in the germline V gene. This chain's CDR3 is CASESRLAGQSEQFF. As DNA, the CDR3 is TGTGCCAGCGAGTCACGACTAGCGGGGCAATCTGAGCAGTTCTTC.

For this clonotype: This CDR3 fails to terminate in the conserved phenylalanine or tryptophan, so it likely reflects a read error. The chain joins TRBV29-1 to TRBJ2-3; tentative D call: TRBD1 (7 bases). CDR3 size: 19 residues. V was shortened by 1 base and J by 8 bases, with 31 bases between the two germline ends. Germline V CDR1 and CDR2: SQVTM, ANQGSEA. The CDR3 region has the DNA TGCAGCGTTGAAGCTGCCGACGCATTCAGGGGGGACGTCGCAGGTACGCAGTATCTT. It encodes CSVEAADAFRGDVAGTQYL.

This clonotype was seen many times. CDR3: CASSPPRDRASQPQHF. In DNA, the CDR3 is TGTGCCAGTAGTCCCCCCAGGGACAGGGCGTCTCAGCCCCAGCATTTT. This chain links TRBV19 with TRBJ1-5; 9 bases agree with TRBD1. V shed 5 bases, J shed 6 bases, and the junction held 11 bases outside the gene matches. This CDR3 contains 16 residues. Germline V gene lookup returns CDR1 LNHDA and CDR2 SQIVND (reference sequence).

This chain uses TRBV7-9 with TRBJ1-1; 9 bases map to TRBD1. Germline values: CDR1 SEHNR, CDR2 FQNEAQ (reference sequence). This CDR3 has 16 amino acids. The V segment lost 6 bases and the J segment 5 bases; nucleotides outside the gene matches: 13. This chain's CDR3 is CASSTTGTGLGTEAFF. CDR3 DNA sequence: TGTGCCAGCAGTACAACCGGGACAGGGCTAGGTACTGAAGCTTTCTTT.

This clonotype was picked up many times. The chain carries TRBV30 and TRBJ1-1; D remains ambiguous. Germline lookup yields CDR1 GTSNPN and CDR2 SVGIG (reference sequence). V was shortened by 2 bases and J by 1 base, with 11 bases between the two germline ends. This CDR3 comprises 14 residues. CDR3 residues: CAWSPLRRNTEAFF. The CDR3 region has the DNA TGTGCCTGGAGTCCGTTGAGGCGGAACACTGAAGCTTTCTTT.

This clonotype has at least ten counts. The gene calls are TRBV7-2 and TRBJ2-7; tentative D call: TRBD1 (6 bases). The CDR3 is 14 residues long. Germline CDR1 is SGHTA and CDR2 is FQGNSA. Trimming took off 6 bases at V and 2 bases at J, with 14 bases between the two ends. CDR3 sequence reads: CASSPRGYPYEQYF. CDR3 nucleotides: TGTGCCAGCAGTCCCAGGGGATACCCCTACGAGCAGTACTTC.

This clonotype was observed a few times. The chain links TRBV20-1 to TRBJ1-5; D not certain. Germline V lookup: CDR1 DFQATT, CDR2 SNEGSKA (reference sequence). The CDR3 spans 14 residues. Trimming took 6 bases from V and 2 from J, leaving 14 bases between them. The CDR3 here is CSAKNPKGNQPQHF. CDR3 nucleotides: TGCAGTGCCAAGAACCCGAAGGGCAATCAGCCCCAGCATTTT.

This clonotype was recorded many times. V and J are TRBV12-3 or TRBV12-4 and TRBJ2-3; D gene uncertain. This CDR3 contains 11 residues. V was clipped by 6 bases and J by 2 bases, with 3 bases between them. The CDR3 loop is CASSLTDTQYF. The CDR3 DNA follows: TGTGCCAGCAGCCTCACAGATACGCAGTATTTT.

This clonotype was detected many times. This chain links TRBV20-1 with TRBJ2-1; D perhaps matches TRBD2 (6 bases). The CDR3 totals 13 residues. Germline assignment: CDR1 DFQATT and CDR2 SNEGSKA (reference sequence). The ends were cut back, 5 bases at V and 9 bases at J, with 17 bases in the middle. The CDR3 DNA reads as TGCAGTGCTCAATATGGGGACTGGGTTGAGCAGTTCTTC. Translation: CSAQYGDWVEQFF.

This clonotype was counted a few times. The chain is built from TRBV12-3 or TRBV12-4 and TRBJ1-1; D remains unclear. The length of the CDR3 is 14 residues. With 5 bases removed from V and 2 bases from J, the gap between germline ends came to 12 bases. The CDR3 coding sequence is TGTGCCAGCAGTAGACCGGCCAGAAACACTGAAGCTTTCTTT. Translated, it gives CASSRPARNTEAFF.

This clonotype occurred a few times. This may stem from a read error, because a much larger clone lies one nucleotide away. The chain uses TRBV24-1 and TRBJ1-1; D ambiguous. Trimming removed 4 bases at V and 0 bases at J, with 5 bases between. Germline V gene data show CDR1 as KGHDR and CDR2 as SFDVKD. The CDR3 has 13 residues. The CDR3: CATSEYMNTEAFF. In DNA, the CDR3 is TGTGCCACCAGTGAGTACATGAACACTGAAGCTTTCTTT.

In the case of this clonotype: This could be a read error, since a much larger clone is one nucleotide away. The V call is TRBV5-1, the J call TRBJ2-1, with no clear D. The V gene's germline CDR1 is SGHRS and CDR2 YFSETQ. This CDR3 contains 16 residues. V was clipped by 1 base and J by 0 bases, with 11 bases between them. CDR3 in amino acids: CASSLKGDLSYNEQFF. In DNA, the CDR3 is TGCGCCAGCAGCTTGAAAGGAGACCTCTCCTACAATGAGCAGTTCTTC. Full variable domain (outside the CDR3, taken from reference TRBV5-1 and TRBJ2-1): KAGVTQTPRYLIKTRGQQVTLSCSPISGHRSVSWYQQTPGQGLQFLFEYFSETQRNKGNFPGRFSGRQFSNSRSEMNVSTLELGDSALYLCASSLKGDLSYNEQFFGPGTRLTVL.

This clonotype has more than one count but fewer than ten. Just one base apart from a much larger clone, this may be a read error. The chain joins TRBV6-1 to TRBJ1-1; D unclear. The germline V gene has CDR1 MNHNS and CDR2 SASEGT. Trimming stripped 10 bases from V and 0 bases from J, with 12 bases between. The CDR3 is 13 amino acids. CDR3 sequence reads: CATRIEMNTEAFF. The CDR3 nucleotides read TGTGCCACTAGGATCGAAATGAACACTGAAGCTTTCTTT.

The chain links TRBV12-5 to TRBJ2-5; D uncertain. The germline V gene encodes CDR1 LGHNT and CDR2 FRNRAP. CDR3 size: 11 residues. Between the trimmed V and J ends, which lost 6 bases and 8 bases, there was a span of 10 bases. In nucleotides, the CDR3 is TGTGCTAGTGGCCACAAGTCAACCCAGTACTTC. Translated, it gives CASGHKSTQYF.